Each of the 28 T cell receptor beta chains below was sequenced from the same sample in a study of T cell responses to AZD1222 COVID-19 vaccine. Using immunoSEQ multiplex PCR, the repertoire was profiled, and TCRdb retains in-frame clones only, with some absent. The table shows roughly 140,000 clones, with around 85% occurring only once. This specimen was peripheral blood, taken after recovery from COVID-19. Receptor source: an adult who had recovered from COVID-19.

V is TRBV10-3 and J is TRBJ2-3, with 11 bases aligning to TRBD2. The germline V gene has CDR1 ENHRY and CDR2 SYGVKD. The CDR3 covers 15 residues. V dropped 3 bases and J dropped 2; count of bases not matched to a gene: 1. The CDR3 loop reads CAISELAGDTDTQYF. The CDR3 bases are TGTGCCATCAGTGAACTAGCGGGAGACACAGATACGCAGTATTTT.

This chain connects TRBV7-2 to TRBJ2-1; D could derive from TRBD1 or TRBD2 (6 bases each). This CDR3 is 17 amino acids long. V lost 2 bases, J lost 7 bases, and 21 bases lay in between. Germline assignment: CDR1 SGHTA and CDR2 FQGNSA. In DNA form, the CDR3 reads TGTGCCAGCAGCTTAATGTTATGGGGGGCTGCAAGAAATGAGCAGTTCTTC. The encoded protein is CASSLMLWGAARNEQFF. The entire variable domain, with the rest obtained from reference TRBV7-2 and TRBJ2-1, is as follows: GAGVSQSPSNKVTEKGKDVELRCDPISGHTALYWYRQSLGQGLEFLIYFQGNSAPDKSGLPSDRFSAERTGGSVSTLTIQRTQQEDSAVYLCASSLMLWGAARNEQFFGPGTRLTVL.

The chain employs TRBV2 and TRBJ1-5; D unclear. CDR1 and CDR2 from the germline V gene are SNHLY and FYNNEI. The CDR3 loop spans 14 amino acids. The V and J ends lost 5 bases and 7 bases respectively, with 15 bases between them. The CDR3 DNA follows: TGTGCCAGCAGTACGAGAATCCTAGACCAGCCCCAGCATTTT. Amino acids: CASSTRILDQPQHF.

This chain connects TRBV3-1 (or the pseudogene TRBV3-2) to TRBJ1-1; 8 nucleotides match TRBD1. V lost 4 bases, J lost 4 bases, and 2 bases stayed unmatched. CDR3 length: 13 residues. Looked up from germline, CDR1 is LGHDT and CDR2 is YNNKEL (reference sequence). This chain's CDR3 is CASSLTGGTEAFF. The DNA of the CDR3 is TGTGCCAGCAGCCTCACAGGGGGCACTGAAGCTTTCTTT.

The chain combines TRBV4-3 with TRBJ2-2; TRBD1 might be the D (5 bases). Germline V lookup: CDR1 LGHNA, CDR2 YSLEER. V was pared by 1 base and J by 1 base, with 10 bases between. The CDR3 totals 16 residues. The CDR3 is CASSQVGRVNTGELFF. In DNA form, the CDR3 reads TGCGCCAGCAGCCAAGTTGGCAGGGTGAACACCGGGGAGCTGTTTTTT.

The V gene is TRBV12-1, the J gene TRBJ2-5; the table calls TRBD2, which could not be checked here. TRBV12-1 is shown as a pseudogene. This CDR3 has 15 residues. The CDR3 nucleotides read TGTGCCAGCAGGGGACGACCGGGACTAAGGGAGACCCAGTACTTC. This encodes CASRGRPGLRETQYF.

The chain links TRBV10-1 to TRBJ1-5; D unresolved. The CDR3 spans 12 residues. V was pared by 6 bases and J by 5 bases, with 8 bases between. Per germline, CDR1 WNHNN and CDR2 SYGVQD (reference sequence). This CDR3 is CASSSPYQPQHF. In nucleotides, the CDR3 is TGCGCCAGCAGCTCACCTTATCAGCCCCAGCATTTT.

The chain carries TRBV28 and TRBJ1-2; D gene unclear. The CDR3 totals 18 residues. Germline V CDR1 and CDR2: MDHEN, SYDVKM. Between the trimmed V and J ends, which lost 6 bases and 2 bases, there was a span of 25 bases. Here the CDR3 DNA reads TGTGCCAGCAGGCTCCACCTAGCCGGCGGACGGCCCAACTATGGCTACACCTTC. Protein sequence: CASRLHLAGGRPNYGYTF.

The rearrangement links TRBV7-3 to TRBJ1-4; 9 positions match TRBD1. The CDR3 length is 18 residues. V shed 5 bases, J shed 8 bases, and the junction held 18 bases outside the gene matches. Germline CDR1 reads SGHTA; CDR2 reads FQGTGA. The CDR3 here is CASSPTSRDRAGREKLFF. CDR3 DNA: TGTGCCAGCAGCCCGACGTCCCGGGACAGGGCCGGACGGGAAAAACTGTTTTTT.

The J gene is TRBJ2-2, the V gene TRBV29-1; TRBD1 might be the D (6 bases). This CDR3 contains 19 residues. The ends were cut back, 0 bases at V and 1 base at J, with 21 bases in the middle. Per the germline V gene, CDR1 is SQVTM and CDR2 is ANQGSEA. CDR3 coding DNA: TGCAGCGTTGAAGAGACCCCAATACAGGGAAAAGTGAACACCGGGGAGCTGTTTTTT. Translating gives CSVEETPIQGKVNTGELFF.

The chain is built from TRBV19 and TRBJ2-6; 7 bases match TRBD2. The trim removed 7 bases at V and 2 bases at J, leaving 2 bases unmatched. Germline V gene data show CDR1 as LNHDA and CDR2 as SQIVND (reference sequence). This CDR3 contains 14 residues. The CDR3 loop is CASIGLAGANVLTF. The CDR3 nucleotides are TGTGCCAGTATAGGACTAGCTGGGGCCAACGTCCTGACTTTC.

This rearrangement joins TRBV2 to TRBJ2-7; 7 nucleotides align to TRBD2. The junction had 6 bases not matched to a gene; V was cut back by 2 bases and J by 2 bases. CDR3 size: 15 residues. Germline V CDR1 and CDR2: SNHLY, FYNNEI. The DNA for the CDR3 is TGTGCCAGCAGTGAAAGGGAGGGACTCCCCTACGAGCAGTACTTC. As protein: CASSEREGLPYEQYF.

The chain combines TRBV5-6 with TRBJ2-1; 7 bases agree with TRBD1. This CDR3 has 14 amino acids. V lost 6 bases and J lost 2; bases outside the gene matches: 5. Germline V gene data show CDR1 as SGHDT and CDR2 as YYEEEE. The CDR3 DNA reads TGTGCCAGCAATAGGGGGCAGACCTACAATGAGCAGTTCTTC. Translated: CASNRGQTYNEQFF.

The chain employs TRBV2 and TRBJ2-2; 7 bases line up with TRBD2. Germline V gene data show CDR1 as SNHLY and CDR2 as FYNNEI. With 6 bases clipped from V and 4 bases from J, the junction kept 5 bases outside the gene matches. This CDR3 has 14 amino acids. Here the CDR3 DNA reads TGTGCCAGCAGGGATAGCGGGTCCACCGGGGAGCTGTTTTTT. Its protein is CASRDSGSTGELFF.

This rearrangement joins TRBV11-2 to TRBJ1-1, with a possible D match to TRBD1 (5 bases). The CDR3 is made up of 15 amino acids. V gave up 0 bases and J gave up 8 bases, with 16 bases separating them. Germline loops: CDR1 SGHAT, CDR2 FQNNGV. Here the CDR3 DNA reads TGTGCCAGCAGCTTAGAGGACGATTTTAAGGGGGAAGCTTTCTTT. Protein sequence: CASSLEDDFKGEAFF.

V and J are TRBV5-3 and TRBJ1-3; D is perhaps TRBD1 (6 bases). TRBV5-3 is known as an ORF, though its function is uncertain. V was pared by 0 bases and J by 0 bases, with 16 bases between. The CDR3 is made up of 18 amino acids. In DNA, the CDR3 is TGTGCCAGAAGCTTGGTCAGGGGAGCAGAAAGCTCTGGAAACACCATATATTTT. Translating gives CARSLVRGAESSGNTIYF.

The chain joins TRBV18 to TRBJ1-5; D might be TRBD1 (5 bases). Trimming left V 5 bases short and J 6 bases short, with 17 bases between. Germline CDR1 and CDR2: KGHSH and LQKENI. This CDR3 is built from 15 residues. The CDR3 coding sequence is TGTGCCAGCTCATCGTCCGGGGGGTCGGGTCAGCCCCAGCATTTT. It translates to CASSSSGGSGQPQHF.

The V and J genes are TRBV6-4 and TRBJ2-1; D may be TRBD2 (7 bases). V gave up 5 bases and J gave up 12 bases, with 14 bases separating them. CDR1 is MRHNA and CDR2 is SNTAGT in the germline V gene. The CDR3 contains 12 residues. This CDR3 is CASSISGGRQFF. Here the CDR3 DNA reads TGTGCCAGCAGTATATCGGGGGGCCGGCAGTTCTTC.

The chain is built from TRBV9 and TRBJ2-1, with D perhaps TRBD1 or TRBD2 (5 bases each). Germline CDR1 SGDLS, CDR2 YYNGEE. The CDR3 loop spans 15 amino acids. V shed 0 bases and J shed 8 bases, with 15 bases lying between them. The CDR3 protein is CASSVGGSRNYEQFF. CDR3 DNA: TGTGCCAGCAGCGTAGGGGGGAGTCGTAATTATGAGCAGTTCTTC. Full variable domain (rest looked up from reference TRBV9 and TRBJ2-1): DSGVTQTPKHLITATGQRVTLRCSPRSGDLSVYWYQQSLDQGLQFLIQYYNGEERAKGNILERFSAQQFPDLHSELNLSSLELGDSALYFCASSVGGSRNYEQFFGPGTRLTVL.

The V and J genes are TRBV7-9 and TRBJ2-2, with D uncertain. Trimming removed 1 base from V and 2 bases from J, with 11 bases in between. CDR3 length equals 16 residues. Germline V gene data show CDR1 as SEHNR and CDR2 as FQNEAQ (reference sequence). The CDR3 DNA is TGTGCCAGCAGCTTAGGTGTTTTTCAAAACACCGGGGAGCTGTTTTTT. It is translated as CASSLGVFQNTGELFF.

The chain has TRBV5-4 and TRBJ1-1; D is unclear. The CDR3 consists of 14 residues. Germline V gene lookup returns CDR1 SGHNT and CDR2 YYREEE (reference sequence). The V end lost 1 base, the J end lost 7 bases, and 14 bases lay between the germline ends. CDR3: CASSLRLGEFEAFF. Here the CDR3 DNA reads TGTGCCAGCAGCTTGAGGTTGGGAGAATTTGAAGCTTTCTTT.

V gene TRBV7-9 combines with J gene TRBJ2-1, with 16 bases matching TRBD2. This CDR3 has 15 amino acids. With V trimmed by 0 bases and J by 14 bases, 4 bases remained unmatched. The germline V gene encodes CDR1 SEHNR and CDR2 FQNEAQ (reference sequence). CDR3 residues: CASSLAGLAGGLEFF. CDR3 sequence (DNA): TGTGCCAGCAGCTTAGCGGGACTAGCGGGGGGGCTGGAGTTCTTC.

The chain links TRBV29-1 to TRBJ2-6, with D unresolved. The CDR3 contains 13 residues. V lost 6 bases to trimming and J lost 0 bases, with 6 bases between them. CDR1 SQVTM and CDR2 ANQGSEA come from the germline V gene. The CDR3 spells CSVDLSGANVLTF. The CDR3 nucleotides read TGCAGCGTCGACCTCTCTGGGGCCAACGTCCTGACTTTC.

CDR3 region: CASTAHGDSYEQYF. DNA of the CDR3: TGTGCCAGCACCGCTCATGGGGACTCCTACGAGCAGTACTTC. The V gene is TRBV6-5, the J gene TRBJ2-7; no clear D gene. Trimming cost V 7 bases and J 0 bases, with 13 bases left between them. Germline lookup yields CDR1 MNHEY and CDR2 SVGAGI. The CDR3 consists of 14 residues.

J is TRBJ1-2 and V is TRBV18; weak D call: TRBD1 (5 bases). The germline V and J ends were trimmed by 3 bases and 8 bases, with 13 bases remaining between them. The CDR3 runs 13 residues. Germline V lookup: CDR1 KGHSH, CDR2 LQKENI. The CDR3, as DNA: TGTGCCAGCTCACCCACAGGCCCGGGGGGCTACACCTTC. It is translated as CASSPTGPGGYTF. Supplemented by reference TRBV18 and TRBJ1-2, the full variable domain reads NAGVMQNPRHLVRRRGQEARLRCSPMKGHSHVYWYRQLPEEGLKFMVYLQKENIIDESGMPKERFSAEFPKEGPSILRIQQVVRGDSAAYFCASSPTGPGGYTFGSGTRLTVV.

The chain carries TRBV10-3 and TRBJ2-3; TRBD1 agrees at 10 bases. V was clipped by 5 bases and J by 4 bases; unmatched bases: 6. CDR1 is ENHRY and CDR2 is SYGVKD in the germline V gene. This CDR3 is 15 amino acids long. The CDR3, as DNA: TGTGCCATCAGTAAACAGACAGGGGGCGCAGATACGCAGTATTTT. It is translated as CAISKQTGGADTQYF.

CDR3 sequence: CASSQDRRTRSTDTQYF. CDR3 nucleotide sequence: TGTGCCAGCAGCCAAGATCGGAGGACCCGAAGCACAGATACGCAGTATTTT. The V gene is TRBV3-1 (or the pseudogene TRBV3-2), the J gene TRBJ2-3, with D perhaps TRBD2 (5 bases). CDR3 size: 17 residues. Trimming stripped 0 bases from V and 0 bases from J, with 13 bases between. Germline-derived CDR1 and CDR2 are LGHDT and YNNKEL (reference sequence).

The chain uses TRBV3-1 (or the pseudogene TRBV3-2) and TRBJ1-2; D not resolved. V was cut by 1 base and J by 1 base, with 7 bases left in between. This CDR3 contains 14 residues. Germline V CDR1 and CDR2: LGHDT, YNNKEL (reference sequence). In nucleotides, the CDR3 is TGTGCCAGCAGCCAAGCAGGCAGTAACTATGGCTACACCTTC. The encoded protein is CASSQAGSNYGYTF.